These 20 T cell receptor beta chains came from one sample sequenced in a study of T cells in Graves' hyperthyroidism and ophthalmopathy. Amplified TCR beta CDR3 regions derived from RNA transcripts. Using the HTBI primer set, a first-round RT-PCR was run on the TCR CDR3. TCRdb independently ran MiXCR on the multiplex PCR reads; one entry per CDR3 protein. The sample gives some 760,000 distinct CDR3 sequences, 12% to 15% of which show up once; 10% to 13% is in the top ten. The sequencing input was blood. The source of these receptors is a woman between 18 and 29 years old with Graves' hyperthyroidism.

The sample holds many counts of this clonotype. This chain joins TRBV11-3 and TRBJ2-3, with D unresolved. The CDR3 totals 14 residues. Per the germline V gene, CDR1 is SGHNT and CDR2 is YENEEA. V lost 5 bases, J lost 1 base, and 10 bases lay in between. DNA for the CDR3: TGTGCCAGCAGCCTTGGTCTAGGCACAGATACGCAGTATTTT. It is translated as CASSLGLGTDTQYF.

This clonotype occurred many times. V usage is TRBV7-3 and J usage is TRBJ2-1, with D perhaps given as TRBD1 or TRBD2 (6 bases each). The CDR3 runs to 15 residues. CDR1 is SGHTA, CDR2 FQGTGA, per germline. Trimming took 3 bases from V and 6 from J, leaving 15 bases between them. Written as DNA, the CDR3 is TGTGCCAGCAGCTTTCAGGGGCTTAGCGGCAATGAGCAGTTCTTC. It specifies CASSFQGLSGNEQFF. The full variable domain, completed using reference TRBV7-3 and TRBJ2-1, is GAGVSQTPSNKVTEKGKYVELRCDPISGHTALYWYRQSLGQGPEFLIYFQGTGAADDSGLPNDRFFAVRPEGSVSTLKIQRTERGDSAVYLCASSFQGLSGNEQFFGPGTRLTVL.

This clonotype has more than one count but fewer than ten. The chain has TRBV7-9 and TRBJ1-2; D is uncertain. Germline values: CDR1 SEHNR, CDR2 FQNEAQ (reference sequence). The CDR3 runs to 14 residues. The V gene lost 1 base and the J gene lost 6 bases, with 12 bases spanning the gap. CDR3 sequence: CASSLENRYNGYTF. CDR3 DNA: TGTGCCAGCAGCTTAGAGAACAGATACAATGGCTACACCTTC.

The sample holds many counts of this clonotype. The gene calls are TRBV6-1 and TRBJ2-1, with 7 bases aligning to TRBD2. Germline CDR1 is MNHNS and CDR2 is SASEGT. The CDR3 covers 14 residues. V lost 7 bases to trimming and J lost 5 bases; unmatched junction nucleotides: 8. The CDR3 DNA reads TGTGCCAGCACCCTAGCGGCCGCCCACAATGAGCAGTTCTTC. Its translation is CASTLAAAHNEQFF.

Ten or more counts support this clonotype. The V call is TRBV28, the J call TRBJ2-3, with 11 bases that match TRBD1. With V trimmed by 6 bases and J by 3 bases, 8 bases remained unmatched. This CDR3 contains 16 residues. The germline CDR1 and CDR2 sequences are MDHEN and SYDVKM. The CDR3 sequence is CASRLRGTGGTDTQYF. CDR3 DNA sequence: TGTGCCAGCAGACTCCGGGGGACAGGGGGAACAGATACGCAGTATTTT. The full variable domain, in which reference TRBV28 and TRBJ2-3 provide the parts outside the CDR3, is DVKVTQSSRYLVKRTGEKVFLECVQDMDHENMFWYRQDPGLGLRLIYFSYDVKMKEKGDIPEGYSVSREKKERFSLILESASTNQTSMYLCASRLRGTGGTDTQYFGPGTRLTVL.

The chain couples TRBV4-1 to TRBJ2-1; TRBD2 agrees at 7 bases. Trimming took 1 base from V and 4 from J; bases not matched to a gene: 7. CDR1 is MGHRA and CDR2 is YSYEKL in the germline V gene. The CDR3 totals 16 residues. CDR3 in amino acids: CASSQVLRERYNEQFF. CDR3 sequence (DNA): TGCGCCAGCAGCCAAGTATTGCGGGAGAGATACAATGAGCAGTTCTTC.

The chain employs TRBV19 and TRBJ1-1; D gene uncertain. The V gene lost 7 bases and the J gene lost 2 bases, with 14 bases spanning the gap. The CDR3 has 14 residues. From germline, CDR1 is LNHDA and CDR2 SQIVND (reference sequence). Written as DNA, the CDR3 is TGTGCCAGTATGCACTTGGGCAGTAACACTGAAGCTTTCTTT. It translates to CASMHLGSNTEAFF.

This clonotype was seen ten or more times. The V call is TRBV28, the J call TRBJ2-2, with D unresolved. This CDR3 is built from 14 residues. Germline V gene sequence: CDR1 MDHEN, CDR2 SYDVKM. V shed 7 bases and J shed 1 base, with 10 bases lying between them. CDR3 nucleotide sequence: TGTGCCAGCATTTACGGGTGGAACACCGGGGAGCTGTTTTTT. Protein: CASIYGWNTGELFF.

CDR3 bases: TGTGCCATCAGTAGTAGCGGGGAGCTGTTTTTT. Its translation: CAISSSGELFF. The rearrangement joins TRBV10-3 to TRBJ2-2; no definite D call. V was trimmed by 5 bases and J by 7 bases, leaving 5 bases between them. The germline gives CDR1 ENHRY, CDR2 SYGVKD. This CDR3 has 11 amino acids.

V and J are TRBV20-1 and TRBJ2-7; 10 nucleotides agree with TRBD2. The length of the CDR3 is 12 residues. The trim removed 6 bases at V and 6 bases at J, leaving 5 bases unmatched. The V gene's germline CDR1 is DFQATT and CDR2 SNEGSKA (reference sequence). This CDR3 is CSAPGLAAEQYF. The DNA of the CDR3 is TGCAGTGCCCCAGGACTAGCGGCCGAGCAGTACTTC.

The sample holds many counts of this clonotype. The V gene is TRBV6-2 or TRBV6-3, the J gene TRBJ2-7, with 7 positions matching TRBD1. The V and J ends lost 6 bases and 3 bases, in that order; junction bases with no gene match: 11. The CDR3 runs 15 residues. Germline CDR1 is MNHEY and CDR2 is SVGEGT. CDR3 in DNA: TGTGCCAGCAGCAAATCGGGACAGATCTACTACGAGCAGTACTTC. Translation gives CASSKSGQIYYEQYF.

This clonotype has ten or more counts. The chain links TRBV18 to TRBJ2-3; D perhaps matches TRBD1 (5 bases). The V gene's germline CDR1 is KGHSH and CDR2 LQKENI. V lost 1 base to trimming and J lost 2 bases, with 10 bases between them. There are 15 residues in the CDR3. CDR3: CASSPQGSLTDTQYF. The CDR3 DNA sequence: TGTGCCAGCTCACCACAGGGGTCCCTCACAGATACGCAGTATTTT.

This clonotype was counted at least ten times. The chain joins TRBV2 to TRBJ1-2; 7 bases agree with TRBD1. V shed 2 bases, J shed 0 bases, and the junction held 9 bases outside the gene matches. The CDR3 sequence is 17 residues long. Looked up from germline, CDR1 is SNHLY and CDR2 is FYNNEI. CDR3 bases: TGTGCCAGCAGTGAATCCTGGGACAGCGCGGCTAACTATGGCTACACCTTC. Translating gives CASSESWDSAANYGYTF. The full variable domain, rest sourced from reference TRBV2 and TRBJ1-2, is EPEVTQTPSHQVTQMGQEVILRCVPISNHLYFYWYRQILGQKVEFLVSFYNNEISEKSEIFDDQFSVERPDGSNFTLKIRSTKLEDSAMYFCASSESWDSAANYGYTFGSGTRLTVV.

This clonotype was counted many times. The chain combines TRBV20-1 with TRBJ2-7; no reliable D call. Germline V gives CDR1 DFQATT, CDR2 SNEGSKA (reference sequence). The CDR3 consists of 13 residues. V gave up 2 bases and J gave up 7 bases, with 15 bases separating them. CDR3 sequence reads: CSARPSRSWEQYF. DNA of the CDR3: TGCAGTGCTAGACCCTCTCGGTCTTGGGAGCAGTACTTC.

The gene calls are TRBV11-3 and TRBJ2-1; 16 bases line up with TRBD2. Germline CDR1 is SGHNT and CDR2 is YENEEA. This CDR3 contains 17 residues. V lost 5 bases and J lost 7; bases outside the gene matches: 8. In DNA, the CDR3 is TGTGCCAGCAGCGTGGGACTAGCGGGAGGGCCAGGAAATGAGCAGTTCTTC. This codes for CASSVGLAGGPGNEQFF.

The chain is built from TRBV6-2 or TRBV6-3 and TRBJ2-5; 7 bases align to TRBD2. V shed 2 bases and J 2 bases; nucleotides not matched to a gene: 14. Looked up from germline, CDR1 is MNHEY and CDR2 is SVGEGT. CDR3 size: 18 residues. The CDR3 loop reads CASSYGASGIFLQETQYF. CDR3 coding DNA: TGTGCCAGCAGTTACGGGGCTAGCGGAATATTTCTTCAAGAGACCCAGTACTTC.

CDR3: CASSALAGSLNEQFF. The CDR3 DNA is TGTGCCAGCAGCGCACTAGCGGGGTCCCTCAATGAGCAGTTCTTC. The chain uses TRBV14 and TRBJ2-1, with TRBD2 matching 10 bases. Losses at the gene ends were 5 bases for V and 6 bases for J; bases not matched to a gene: 7. The length of the CDR3 is 15 residues. The germline V gene encodes CDR1 SGHDN and CDR2 FVKESK.

Comments on this clonotype: One base away lies a much larger clone, so this may be a sequencing read error. The chain links TRBV28 to TRBJ2-5, with 8 nucleotides matching TRBD1. The length of the CDR3 is 14 residues. The germline V gene has CDR1 MDHEN and CDR2 SYDVKM. This CDR3 reads CAGSLRVGRTGKYF. The CDR3, as DNA: TGTGCCGGCAGTTTGCGAGTTGGGCGGACAGGGAAGTACTTC.

This sequence joins TRBV29-1 and TRBJ1-6, with D unresolved. Looked up from germline, CDR1 is SQVTM and CDR2 is ANQGSEA. This CDR3 is 13 amino acids long. V dropped 1 base and J dropped 4 bases, with 5 bases sitting between them. Here the CDR3 reads CSVEGGYNSPLHF. DNA of the CDR3: TGCAGCGTTGAAGGTGGTTATAATTCACCCCTCCACTTT.

A few counts support this clonotype. The J gene is TRBJ2-7, the V gene TRBV4-1; TRBD2 might be the D (5 bases). The length of the CDR3 is 14 residues. From germline, CDR1 is MGHRA and CDR2 YSYEKL. With 3 bases removed from V and 7 bases from J, the gap between germline ends came to 16 bases. DNA for the CDR3: TGCGCCAGCAGCCAGGACCGGGGAGTATTGGAGCAGTACTTC. Encoded protein: CASSQDRGVLEQYF.